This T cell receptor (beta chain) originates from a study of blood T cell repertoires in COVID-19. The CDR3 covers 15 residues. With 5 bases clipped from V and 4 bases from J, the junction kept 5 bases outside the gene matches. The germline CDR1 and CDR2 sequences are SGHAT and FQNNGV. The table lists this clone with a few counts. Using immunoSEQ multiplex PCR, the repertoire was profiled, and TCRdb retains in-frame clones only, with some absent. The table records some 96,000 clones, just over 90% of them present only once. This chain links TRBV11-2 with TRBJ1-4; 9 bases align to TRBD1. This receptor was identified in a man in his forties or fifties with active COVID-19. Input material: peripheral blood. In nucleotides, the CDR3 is TGTGCCAGCAGCAAAGGACAGGGGAATAATGAAAAACTGTTTTTT. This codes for CASSKGQGNNEKLFF. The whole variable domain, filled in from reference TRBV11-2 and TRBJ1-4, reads EAGVAQSPRYKIIEKRQSVAFWCNPISGHATLYWYQQILGQGPKLLIQFQNNGVVDDSQLPKDRFSAERLKGVDSTLKIQPAKLEDSAVYLCASSKGQGNNEKLFFGSGTQLSVL.